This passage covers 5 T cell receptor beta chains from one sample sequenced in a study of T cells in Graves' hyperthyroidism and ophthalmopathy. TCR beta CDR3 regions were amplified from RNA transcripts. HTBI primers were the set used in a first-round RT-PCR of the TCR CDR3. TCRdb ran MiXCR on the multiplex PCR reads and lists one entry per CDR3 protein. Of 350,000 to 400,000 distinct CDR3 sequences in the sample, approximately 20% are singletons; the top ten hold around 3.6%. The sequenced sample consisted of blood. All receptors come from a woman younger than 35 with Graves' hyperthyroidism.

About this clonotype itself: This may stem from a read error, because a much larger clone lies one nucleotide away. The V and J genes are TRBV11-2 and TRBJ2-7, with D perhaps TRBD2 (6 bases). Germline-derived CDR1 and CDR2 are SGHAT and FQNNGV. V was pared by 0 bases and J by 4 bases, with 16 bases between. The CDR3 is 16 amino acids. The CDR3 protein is CASSLDRRGVVYEQYF. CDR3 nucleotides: TGTGCCAGCAGCTTAGATAGGAGGGGAGTTGTTTACGAGCAGTACTTC. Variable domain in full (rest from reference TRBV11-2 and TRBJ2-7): EAGVAQSPRYKIIEKRQSVAFWCNPISGHATLYWYQQILGQGPKLLIQFQNNGVVDDSQLPKDRFSAERLKGVDSTLKIQPAKLEDSAVYLCASSLDRRGVVYEQYFGPGTRLTVT.

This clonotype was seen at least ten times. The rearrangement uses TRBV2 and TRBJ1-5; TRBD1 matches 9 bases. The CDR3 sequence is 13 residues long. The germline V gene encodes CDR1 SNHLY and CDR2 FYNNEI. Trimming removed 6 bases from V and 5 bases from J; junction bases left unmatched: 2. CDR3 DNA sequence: TGTGCCAGCAGAGGGGACAGGGATCAGCCCCAGCATTTT. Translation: CASRGDRDQPQHF.

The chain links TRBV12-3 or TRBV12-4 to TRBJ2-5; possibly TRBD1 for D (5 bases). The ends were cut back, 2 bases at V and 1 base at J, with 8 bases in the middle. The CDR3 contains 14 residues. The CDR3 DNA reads TGTGCCAGCAGTTTACAGGGCTTCCAAGAGACCCAGTACTTC. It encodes CASSLQGFQETQYF.

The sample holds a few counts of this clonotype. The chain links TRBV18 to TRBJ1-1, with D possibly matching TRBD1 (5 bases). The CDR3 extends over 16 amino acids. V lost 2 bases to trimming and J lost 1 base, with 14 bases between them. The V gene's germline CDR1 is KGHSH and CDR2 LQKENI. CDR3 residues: CASSPWGREENTEAFF. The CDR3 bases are TGTGCCAGCTCACCATGGGGCAGGGAGGAGAACACTGAAGCTTTCTTT. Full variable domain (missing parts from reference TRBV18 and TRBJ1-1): NAGVMQNPRHLVRRRGQEARLRCSPMKGHSHVYWYRQLPEEGLKFMVYLQKENIIDESGMPKERFSAEFPKEGPSILRIQQVVRGDSAAYFCASSPWGREENTEAFFGQGTRLTVV.

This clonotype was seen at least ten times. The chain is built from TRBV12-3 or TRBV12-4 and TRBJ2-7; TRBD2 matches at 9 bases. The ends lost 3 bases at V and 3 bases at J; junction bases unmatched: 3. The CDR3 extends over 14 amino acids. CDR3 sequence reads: CASSFTSGRYEQYF. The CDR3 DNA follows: TGTGCCAGCAGTTTTACTAGCGGGCGCTACGAGCAGTACTTC.